These T cell receptor beta chains were read from a single sample in a study of shared clonotypes between healthy human individuals. Sequencing used immunoSEQ multiplex PCR; TCRdb keeps in-frame clones, though not all of them. This table has 2 million to 3 million clones, 93% appearing once. The specimen was naive CD4+ T cells from PBMCs. The receptors stem from a man between 18 and 35 years old in good health. Some clones in this sample may be carry-over from other donors' samples. Both conserved end residues are part of each CDR3. The order of the fields is J gene, clone size, V gene, D gene, CDR3 protein, CDR3 DNA. D genes are given only for firm matches. Clone size appears in some rows only: once, few, many, or a class for an expanded clone.

J: TRBJ2-2; size: NA; V: TRBV5-1; D: NA; CDR3: CASSHPRSDTGELFF; DNA: TGCGCCAGCAGCCATCCTCGGTCAGACACCGGGGAGCTGTTTTTT
J: TRBJ2-1; size: NA; V: TRBV29-1; D: TRBD2; CDR3: CSVEAGTSGSYNEQFF; DNA: TGCAGCGTTGAGGCCGGGACTAGCGGGAGCTACAATGAGCAGTTCTTC
J: TRBJ1-6; size: NA; V: TRBV6-4; D: TRBD1; CDR3: CATSPGGNSPLHF; DNA: TGTGCCACTTCCCCAGGGGGTAATTCACCCCTCCACTTT
J: TRBJ2-6; size: NA; V: TRBV9; D: NA; CDR3: CASTRDVGANVLTF; DNA: TGTGCCAGCACCCGGGATGTTGGGGCCAACGTCCTGACTTTC
J: TRBJ1-2; size: NA; V: TRBV10-3; D: NA; CDR3: CAISDPGIRYGYTF; DNA: TGTGCCATCAGTGACCCCGGGATCAGGTATGGCTACACCTTC
J: TRBJ2-1; size: NA; V: TRBV15; D: TRBD2; CDR3: CATSRRGGGAGEQFF; DNA: TGTGCCACCAGCAGACGAGGCGGGGGGGCAGGTGAGCAGTTCTTC
J: TRBJ2-1; size: NA; V: TRBV18; D: TRBD2; CDR3: CASSSGLAEYNEQFF; DNA: TGTGCCAGCTCATCCGGACTAGCGGAGTACAATGAGCAGTTCTTC
J: TRBJ2-5; size: NA; V: TRBV28; D: TRBD2; CDR3: CASRSPGGSTDQETQYF; DNA: TGTGCCAGCAGGTCCCCCGGCGGGAGTACGGATCAAGAGACCCAGTACTTC
J: TRBJ2-7; size: NA; V: TRBV18; D: TRBD2; CDR3: CASSPGGLGSEQYF; DNA: TGTGCCAGCTCACCAGGGGGACTAGGGTCAGAGCAGTACTTC
J: TRBJ2-6; size: NA; V: TRBV30; D: TRBD2; CDR3: CAGTSGIISGANVLTF; DNA: TGTGCCGGGACTAGCGGGATTATCTCTGGGGCCAACGTCCTGACTTTC
J: TRBJ1-5; size: NA; V: TRBV30; D: TRBD1; CDR3: CAWSPRTGHQPQHF; DNA: TGTGCCTGGAGTCCCCGGACAGGGCATCAGCCCCAGCATTTT
J: TRBJ1-2; size: NA; V: TRBV18; D: NA; CDR3: CASSPYREGTYGYTF; DNA: TGTGCCAGCTCACCGTACAGGGAGGGGACCTATGGCTACACCTTC
J: TRBJ1-5; size: few; V: TRBV2; D: NA; CDR3: CASRSPAAGSNQPQHF; DNA: TGTGCCAGCAGATCCCCAGCCGCGGGCAGCAATCAGCCCCAGCATTTT
J: TRBJ2-2; size: NA; V: TRBV10-1; D: NA; CDR3: CASSARRGNAGELFF; DNA: TGCGCCAGCAGTGCTCGGAGGGGGAACGCCGGGGAGCTGTTTTTT
J: TRBJ1-4; size: NA; V: TRBV7-2; D: NA; CDR3: CASSSTDRLRREKLFF; DNA: TGTGCCAGCAGCTCAACCGACCGCTTGAGGAGGGAAAAACTGTTTTTT
J: TRBJ2-7; size: NA; V: TRBV20-1; D: NA; CDR3: CSAGRKYEQYF; DNA: TGCAGTGCTGGACGAAAATACGAGCAGTACTTC
J: TRBJ1-2; size: NA; V: TRBV6-1; D: TRBD1; CDR3: CASRDRKGNYGYTF; DNA: TGTGCCAGCAGGGACAGGAAGGGCAACTATGGCTACACCTTC
J: TRBJ2-7; size: once; V: TRBV7-3; D: NA; CDR3: CASSHPPAMGGRSYEQYF; DNA: TGTGCCAGCAGCCATCCCCCGGCGATGGGGGGCCGCTCCTACGAGCAGTACTTC
J: TRBJ2-2; size: NA; V: TRBV7-9; D: NA; CDR3: CASSFFGMGTGELFF; DNA: TGTGCCAGCAGCTTTTTCGGGATGGGGACCGGGGAGCTGTTTTTT
J: TRBJ2-5; size: NA; V: TRBV5-1; D: TRBD2; CDR3: CASSSGVLAGGPGEETQYF; DNA: TGCGCCAGCAGCTCAGGTGTACTAGCGGGAGGGCCGGGGGAGGAGACCCAGTACTTC
J: TRBJ1-4; size: NA; V: TRBV28; D: TRBD1; CDR3: CASSFPRAGGEKLFF; DNA: TGTGCCAGCAGTTTTCCCCGCGCAGGGGGTGAAAAACTGTTTTTT
J: TRBJ1-1; size: few; V: TRBV28; D: NA; CDR3: CASSLVGRTEAFF; DNA: TGTGCCAGCAGTTTAGTGGGGCGCACTGAAGCTTTCTTT
J: TRBJ1-2; size: few; V: TRBV29-1; D: NA; CDR3: CSVGTGTYGYTF; DNA: TGCAGCGTTGGTACGGGGACCTATGGCTACACCTTC
J: TRBJ1-4; size: NA; V: TRBV18; D: TRBD1; CDR3: CASSGTAINEKLFF; DNA: TGTGCCAGCTCAGGGACAGCCATTAATGAAAAACTGTTTTTT
J: TRBJ1-5; size: NA; V: TRBV19; D: NA; CDR3: CASRVRNQPQHF; DNA: TGTGCCAGCAGGGTCCGCAATCAGCCCCAGCATTTT
J: TRBJ2-1; size: NA; V: TRBV11-2; D: NA; CDR3: CASSLAGQAYNEQFF; DNA: TGTGCCAGCAGCTTAGCGGGACAAGCCTACAATGAGCAGTTCTTC
J: TRBJ1-2; size: NA; V: TRBV6-1; D: TRBD1; CDR3: CASSDKSGGPIPNYGYTF; DNA: TGTGCCAGCAGTGATAAATCAGGGGGACCAATCCCTAACTATGGCTACACCTTC
J: TRBJ1-2; size: NA; V: TRBV28; D: TRBD1; CDR3: CASSSTGTGDGYTF; DNA: TGTGCCAGCAGTTCCACCGGGACAGGGGACGGCTACACCTTC